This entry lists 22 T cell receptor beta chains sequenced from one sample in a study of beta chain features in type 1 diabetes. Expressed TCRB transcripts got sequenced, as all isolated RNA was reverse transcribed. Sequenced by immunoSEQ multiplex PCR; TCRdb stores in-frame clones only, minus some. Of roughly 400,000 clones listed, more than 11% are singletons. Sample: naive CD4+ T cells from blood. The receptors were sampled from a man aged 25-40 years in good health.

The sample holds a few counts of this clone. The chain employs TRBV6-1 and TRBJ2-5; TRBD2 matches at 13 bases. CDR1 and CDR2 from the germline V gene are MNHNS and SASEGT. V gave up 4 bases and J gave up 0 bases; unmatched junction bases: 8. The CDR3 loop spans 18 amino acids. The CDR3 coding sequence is TGTGCCAGCAGTGGACGCAGGGGACTAGCGGGGAACCAAGAGACCCAGTACTTC. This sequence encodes CASSGRRGLAGNQETQYF.

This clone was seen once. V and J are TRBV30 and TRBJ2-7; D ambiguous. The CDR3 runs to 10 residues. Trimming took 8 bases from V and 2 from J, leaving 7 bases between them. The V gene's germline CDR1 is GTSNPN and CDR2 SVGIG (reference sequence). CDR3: CAPHPYEQYV. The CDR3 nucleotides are TGTGCCCCCCACCCCTACGAGCAGTACGTC.

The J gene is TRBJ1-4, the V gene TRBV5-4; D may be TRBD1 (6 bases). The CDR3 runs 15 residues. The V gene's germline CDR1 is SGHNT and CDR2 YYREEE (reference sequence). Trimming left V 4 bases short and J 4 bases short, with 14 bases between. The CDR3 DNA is TGTGCCAGCAGCAGAAAACAGGGCGGTAATGAAAAACTGTTTTTT. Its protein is CASSRKQGGNEKLFF.

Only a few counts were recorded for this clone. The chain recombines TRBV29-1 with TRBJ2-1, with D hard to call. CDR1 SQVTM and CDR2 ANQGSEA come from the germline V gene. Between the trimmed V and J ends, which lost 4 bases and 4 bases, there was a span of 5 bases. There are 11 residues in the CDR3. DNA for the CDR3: TGCAGCGTTGGAAGATACAATGAGCAGTTCTTC. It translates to CSVGRYNEQFF.

The chain's CDR3 is CASSETGDYGYTF. The CDR3, as DNA: TGTGCCAGCAGCGAGACAGGGGATTATGGCTACACCTTC. V is TRBV7-2 and J is TRBJ1-2; 8 bases match TRBD1. Germline lookup yields CDR1 SGHTA and CDR2 FQGNSA. Trimming cost V 5 bases and J 5 bases; bases outside gene matches: 4. This CDR3 has 13 residues. Full variable domain (remainder filled in from reference TRBV7-2 and TRBJ1-2): GAGVSQSPSNKVTEKGKDVELRCDPISGHTALYWYRQSLGQGLEFLIYFQGNSAPDKSGLPSDRFSAERTGGSVSTLTIQRTQQEDSAVYLCASSETGDYGYTFGSGTRLTVV.

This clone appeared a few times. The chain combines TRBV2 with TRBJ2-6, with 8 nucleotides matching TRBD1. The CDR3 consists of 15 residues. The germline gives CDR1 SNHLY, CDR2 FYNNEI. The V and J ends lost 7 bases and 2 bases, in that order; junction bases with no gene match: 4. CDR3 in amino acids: CASNQGQAGANVLTF. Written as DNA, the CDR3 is TGTGCCAGCAACCAGGGACAGGCTGGGGCCAACGTCCTGACTTTC. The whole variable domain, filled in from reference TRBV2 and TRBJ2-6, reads EPEVTQTPSHQVTQMGQEVILRCVPISNHLYFYWYRQILGQKVEFLVSFYNNEISEKSEIFDDQFSVERPDGSNFTLKIRSTKLEDSAMYFCASNQGQAGANVLTFGAGSRLTVL.

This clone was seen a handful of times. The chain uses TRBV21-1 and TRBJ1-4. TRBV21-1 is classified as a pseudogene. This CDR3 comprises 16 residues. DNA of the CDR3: TGTGCCAGCAGCATAAAGGGGGGACAACCTAATGAAAAACTGTTTTTT. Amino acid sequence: CASSIKGGQPNEKLFF.

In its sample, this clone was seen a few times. The CDR3 protein is CASSADRLANYGYTF. DNA of the CDR3: TGTGCCAGCAGCGCCGACAGGTTAGCTAACTATGGCTACACCTTC. The rearrangement uses TRBV9 and TRBJ1-2; possibly TRBD1 for D (6 bases). This CDR3 has 15 residues. Trimming left V 3 bases short and J 0 bases short, with 12 bases between. Germline values: CDR1 SGDLS, CDR2 YYNGEE.

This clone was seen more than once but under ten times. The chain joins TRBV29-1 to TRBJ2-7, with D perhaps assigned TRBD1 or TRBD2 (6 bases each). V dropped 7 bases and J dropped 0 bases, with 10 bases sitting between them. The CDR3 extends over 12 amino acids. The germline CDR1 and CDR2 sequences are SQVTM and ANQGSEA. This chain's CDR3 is CSGGDTSYEQYF. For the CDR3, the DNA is TGCAGCGGGGGGGACACCTCCTACGAGCAGTACTTC.

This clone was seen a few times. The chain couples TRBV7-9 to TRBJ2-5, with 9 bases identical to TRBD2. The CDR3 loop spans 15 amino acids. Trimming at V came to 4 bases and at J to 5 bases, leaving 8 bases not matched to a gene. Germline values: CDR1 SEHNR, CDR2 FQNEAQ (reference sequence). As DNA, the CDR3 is TGTGCCAGCAGCTCCTTAGCGGGAGTTCCCGAGACCCAGTACTTC. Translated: CASSSLAGVPETQYF.

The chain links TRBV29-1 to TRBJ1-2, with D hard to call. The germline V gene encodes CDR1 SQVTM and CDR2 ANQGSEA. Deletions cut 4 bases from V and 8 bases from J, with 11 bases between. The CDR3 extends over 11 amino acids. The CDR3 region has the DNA TGCAGCGTTGTCATGGGATCCGGCTACACCTTC. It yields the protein CSVVMGSGYTF.

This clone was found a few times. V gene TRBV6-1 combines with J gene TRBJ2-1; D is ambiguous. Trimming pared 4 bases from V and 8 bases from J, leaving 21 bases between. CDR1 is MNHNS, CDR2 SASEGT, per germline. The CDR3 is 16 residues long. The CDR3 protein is CASSGGLETHWDEQFF. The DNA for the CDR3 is TGTGCCAGCAGTGGAGGCCTAGAGACCCACTGGGATGAGCAGTTCTTC.

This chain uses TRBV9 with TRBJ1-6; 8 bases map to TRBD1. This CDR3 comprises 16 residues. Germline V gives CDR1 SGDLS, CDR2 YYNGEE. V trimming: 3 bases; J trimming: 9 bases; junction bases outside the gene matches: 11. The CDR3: CASSAEPDRAGSPLHF. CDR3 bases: TGTGCCAGCAGCGCAGAACCGGACAGGGCCGGTTCACCCCTCCACTTT.

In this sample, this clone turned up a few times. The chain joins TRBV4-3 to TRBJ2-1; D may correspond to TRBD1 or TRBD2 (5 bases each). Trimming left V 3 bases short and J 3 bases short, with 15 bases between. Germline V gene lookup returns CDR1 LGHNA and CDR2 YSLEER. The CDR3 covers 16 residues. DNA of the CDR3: TGCGCCAGCAGCCATCGGGACCTAACAGGCTACAATGAGCAGTTCTTC. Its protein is CASSHRDLTGYNEQFF.

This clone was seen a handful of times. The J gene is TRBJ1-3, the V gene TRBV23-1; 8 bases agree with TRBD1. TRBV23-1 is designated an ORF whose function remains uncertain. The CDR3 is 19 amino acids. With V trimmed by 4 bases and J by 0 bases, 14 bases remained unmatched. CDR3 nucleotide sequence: TGCGCCAGCAGTCCCAAACAGGGGGATTACCCGAGCTCTGGAAACACCATATATTTT. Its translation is CASSPKQGDYPSSGNTIYF.

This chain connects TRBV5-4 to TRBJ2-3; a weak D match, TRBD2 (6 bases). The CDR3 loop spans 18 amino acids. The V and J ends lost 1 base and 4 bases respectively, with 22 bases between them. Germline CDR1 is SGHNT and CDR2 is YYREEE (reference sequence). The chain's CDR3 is CASSLPLRITAGPDTQYF. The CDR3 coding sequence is TGTGCCAGCAGCTTGCCTTTACGAATTACGGCGGGGCCAGATACGCAGTATTTT. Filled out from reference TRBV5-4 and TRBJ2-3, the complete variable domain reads ETGVTQSPTHLIKTRGQQVTLRCSSQSGHNTVSWYQQALGQGPQFIFQYYREEENGRGNFPPRFSGLQFPNYSSELNVNALELDDSALYLCASSLPLRITAGPDTQYFGPGTRLTVL.

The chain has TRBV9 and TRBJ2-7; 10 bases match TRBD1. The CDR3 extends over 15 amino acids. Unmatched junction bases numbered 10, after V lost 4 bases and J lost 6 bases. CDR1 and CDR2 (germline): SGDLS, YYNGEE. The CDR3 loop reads CASSSTGTGESEQYF. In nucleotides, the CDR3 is TGTGCCAGCAGCTCCACCGGGACAGGGGAGTCCGAGCAGTACTTC.

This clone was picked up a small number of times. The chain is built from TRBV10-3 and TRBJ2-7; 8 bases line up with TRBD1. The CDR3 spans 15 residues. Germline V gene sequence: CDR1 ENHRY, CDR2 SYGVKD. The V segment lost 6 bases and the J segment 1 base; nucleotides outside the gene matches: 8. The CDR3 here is CAISSGQGGSYEQYV. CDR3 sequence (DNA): TGTGCCATCAGCTCCGGACAGGGAGGTTCCTACGAGCAGTACGTC.

The CDR3 spells CATSMSSGTGLDYGYTF. The CDR3 DNA sequence: TGTGCCACCAGCATGTCATCCGGGACAGGGCTTGACTATGGCTACACCTTC. The rearrangement links TRBV15 to TRBJ1-2, with 9 bases identical to TRBD1. Germline loops: CDR1 LNHNV, CDR2 YYDKDF (reference sequence). V gave up 4 bases and J gave up 3 bases; unmatched junction bases: 12. The CDR3 runs 17 residues.

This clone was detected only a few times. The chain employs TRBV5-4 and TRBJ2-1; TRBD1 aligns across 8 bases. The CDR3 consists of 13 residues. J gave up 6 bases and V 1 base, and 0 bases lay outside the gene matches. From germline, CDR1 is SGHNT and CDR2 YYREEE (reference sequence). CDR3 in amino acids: CASSLTGGNEQFF. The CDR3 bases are TGTGCCAGCAGCTTGACAGGGGGCAATGAGCAGTTCTTC.

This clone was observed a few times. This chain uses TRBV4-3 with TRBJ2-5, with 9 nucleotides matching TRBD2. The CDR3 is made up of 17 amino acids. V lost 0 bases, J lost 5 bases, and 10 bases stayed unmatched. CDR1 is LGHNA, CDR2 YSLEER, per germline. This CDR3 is CASSQDYSGRPGETQYF. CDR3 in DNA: TGCGCCAGCAGCCAAGATTACAGCGGGAGGCCGGGGGAGACCCAGTACTTC.

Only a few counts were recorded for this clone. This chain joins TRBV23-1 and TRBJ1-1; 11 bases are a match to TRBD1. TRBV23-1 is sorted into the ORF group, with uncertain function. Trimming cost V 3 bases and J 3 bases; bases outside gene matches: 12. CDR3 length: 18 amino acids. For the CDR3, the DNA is TGCGCCAGCAGTCACCAAGGACAGGGGGCGCGTATGGACACTGAAGCTTTCTTT. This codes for CASSHQGQGARMDTEAFF.